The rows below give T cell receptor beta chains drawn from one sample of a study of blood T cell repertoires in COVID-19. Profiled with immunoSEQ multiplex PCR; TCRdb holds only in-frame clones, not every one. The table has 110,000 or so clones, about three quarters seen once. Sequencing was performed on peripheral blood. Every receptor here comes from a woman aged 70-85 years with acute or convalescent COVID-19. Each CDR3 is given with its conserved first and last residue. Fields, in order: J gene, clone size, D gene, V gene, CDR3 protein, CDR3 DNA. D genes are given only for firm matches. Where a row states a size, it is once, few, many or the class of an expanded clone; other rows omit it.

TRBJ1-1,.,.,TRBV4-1,CASSQVKGPQFTEAFF,TGCGCCAGCAGCCAAGTGAAGGGGCCTCAATTCACTGAAGCTTTCTTT
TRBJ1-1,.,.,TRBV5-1,CASSLFSGGLTEAFF,TGCGCCAGCAGCTTGTTTAGCGGGGGGCTCACTGAAGCTTTCTTT
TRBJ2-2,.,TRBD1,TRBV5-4,CASSGQATNTGELFF,TGTGCCAGCAGTGGACAGGCCACCAACACCGGGGAGCTGTTTTTT
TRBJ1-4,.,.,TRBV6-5,CASSYEGGLGEKLFF,TGTGCCAGCAGTTACGAAGGGGGACTAGGAGAAAAACTGTTTTTT
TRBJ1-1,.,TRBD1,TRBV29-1,CSVPQGLVKTEAFF,TGCAGCGTCCCACAGGGGCTGGTGAAGACTGAAGCTTTCTTT
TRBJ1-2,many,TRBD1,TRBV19,CASRRGGQGSNYGYTF,TGTGCCAGTAGGAGGGGAGGACAGGGTTCTAACTATGGCTACACCTTC
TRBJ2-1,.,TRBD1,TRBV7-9,CASSLDRGRHNEQFF,TGTGCCAGCAGCTTAGACAGGGGGCGTCACAATGAGCAGTTCTTC
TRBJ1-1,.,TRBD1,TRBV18,CASSPSQQGARTEAFF,TGTGCCAGCTCACCGAGTCAACAGGGGGCGAGGACTGAAGCTTTCTTT
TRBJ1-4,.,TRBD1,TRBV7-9,CASRFGQGSTNEKLFF,TGTGCCAGCAGATTCGGACAGGGGTCGACTAATGAAAAACTGTTTTTT
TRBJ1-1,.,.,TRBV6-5,CASSYLTDTEAFF,TGTGCCAGCAGTTACCTGACAGACACTGAAGCTTTCTTT
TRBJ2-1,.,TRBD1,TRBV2,CASSKRQGPYNEQFF,TGTGCCAGCAGTAAACGACAGGGACCCTACAATGAGCAGTTCTTC
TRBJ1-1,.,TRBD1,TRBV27,CASRQGQMNTEAFF,TGTGCCAGCAGGCAGGGACAGATGAACACTGAAGCTTTCTTT
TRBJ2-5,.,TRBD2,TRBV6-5,CASNRALGGETQYF,TGTGCCAGCAATCGGGCTCTCGGGGGGGAGACCCAGTACTTC
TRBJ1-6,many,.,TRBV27,CASSLSGLSPLHF,TGTGCCAGCAGTTTATCGGGGCTTTCACCCCTCCACTTT
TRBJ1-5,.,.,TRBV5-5,CASSFGLNNQPQHF,TGTGCCAGCAGCTTTGGACTAAATAATCAGCCCCAGCATTTT
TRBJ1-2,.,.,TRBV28,CASSPPRGYGYTF,TGTGCCAGCAGTCCCCCCAGGGGCTATGGCTACACCTTC
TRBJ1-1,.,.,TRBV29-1,CSVAPSGRTEAFF,TGCAGCGTTGCTCCGTCGGGTCGCACTGAAGCTTTCTTT
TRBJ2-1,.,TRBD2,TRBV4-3,CASSQGTSGGASEQFF,TGCGCCAGCAGCCAAGGGACTAGCGGGGGGGCCAGTGAGCAGTTCTTC
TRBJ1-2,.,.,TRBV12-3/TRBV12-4,CASREDGVYGYTF,TGTGCCAGCAGGGAGGACGGAGTATATGGCTACACCTTC
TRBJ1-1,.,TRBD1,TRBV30,CAWMGQGNTEAFF,TGTGCCTGGATGGGACAGGGAAACACTGAAGCTTTCTTT
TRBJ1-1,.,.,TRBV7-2,CASSMPRYPEAFF,TGTGCCAGCAGCATGCCCCGGTATCCCGAAGCTTTCTTT
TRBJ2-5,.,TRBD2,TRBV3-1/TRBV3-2,CASGGLAGGRETQYF,TGTGCCAGCGGTGGACTAGCGGGGGGTCGAGAGACCCAGTACTTC
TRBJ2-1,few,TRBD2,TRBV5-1,CASSLALGWGGGNEQFF,TGCGCCAGCAGCTTGGCCCTCGGTTGGGGCGGGGGCAATGAGCAGTTCTTC
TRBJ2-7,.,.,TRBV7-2,CASSLAGQQYEQYF,TGTGCCAGCAGCTTGGCAGGACAGCAATACGAGCAGTACTTC
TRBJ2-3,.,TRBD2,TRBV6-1,CASSERRGATDTQYF,TGTGCCAGCAGTGAACGGCGGGGGGCCACAGATACGCAGTATTTT
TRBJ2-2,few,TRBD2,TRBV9,CASSVVAGGNTGELFF,TGTGCCAGCAGCGTAGTAGCGGGAGGGAACACCGGGGAGCTGTTTTTT
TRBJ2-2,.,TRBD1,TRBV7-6,CASSFLQGAIGELFF,TGTGCCAGCAGTTTTCTGCAGGGGGCGATCGGGGAGCTGTTTTTT
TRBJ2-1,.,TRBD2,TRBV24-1,CATSGFGTSGGNNEQFF,TGTGCCACCAGTGGGTTCGGGACTAGCGGGGGGAACAATGAGCAGTTCTTC